This TCR beta chain was identified during a study of vaccination effects on CD4 cells after COVID-19 (dated by TCRdb to 2021 to 2024). Broadly, across the study: Participants received two doses of either the BNT162b2 or the mRNA-1273 mRNA SARS-CoV-2 vaccine. In both COVID-19 convalescent patients and infection-naive vaccine recipients, the study compared SARS-CoV-2 spike-specific CD4+ TCR repertoires from before mRNA vaccination with those from after it. The full study included over 8 COVID-19 convalescent patients and a few SARS-CoV-2-naive healthy vaccine recipients. The Oncomine TCR Beta short-read assay on an Illumina iSeq 100 was used to sequence cultures from other donors in the study. The research as a whole found: Clones induced by infection and clones induced by vaccination both contracted markedly at late timepoints after vaccination, which fits with T cell responses waning over time. Limitations of the study were the small number of convalescent patients and the absence of early post-infection timepoints. In healthy vaccine recipients, vaccine-induced clones were almost all SARS-CoV-2 mono-reactive, with only 1 of 255 being cross-reactive with common cold coronaviruses.

Library prep was done by the immunoSEQ multiplex PCR assay. DNA from the cultured, isolated CD4+ T cells was subjected to TCR beta CDR3 sequencing. The authors' pipeline ran thus. The analysis removed non-productive TCR sequences, trimmed reads to the CDR3 region, and retained only CDR3s that were 7 or more amino acids long. The MANAFEST web app was used to identify antigen-specific clonotypes by comparing expansion in peptide wells with expansion in reference cultures. To be called positive, a clone needed expansion at FDR<0.05 compared with the reference and with all other wells, an odds ratio greater than 5, and a frequency greater than 0.1% in two replicate wells. Clonotypes significantly expanded in SARS-CoV-2 spike wells and in at least one common cold coronavirus spike condition were defined as cross-reactive. CDR3 similarity was assessed by Levenshtein distance using the stringdist R package, and unrooted trees were constructed with ape in R 3.6.1. In TCRdb, the immuneACCESS table is reduced to in-frame sequences with V and J assigned. These tables do not hold every clone; where another copy was compared, an unresolved V gene accounts for under half, and the others remain unexplained. V, J and clone size were drawn from that table, and D and trimming were deduced from the DNA. In this sample the table shows about 79,000 clones, 60% to 80% of which occur a single time. The ten largest clones represent approximately 1.9% of the sample.

CDR1 SNHLY and CDR2 FYNNEI are derived from the germline V gene. Inclusive of the bounding cysteine and phenylalanine, the CDR3 is 14 residues long. CDR3 DNA is the only sequence kept; it has 42 bases, read in frame from the first base. Deletion took 6 bases off V and 6 bases off J, with a span of 14 bases between the germline ends. In the ViraFEST assay, PBMC were stimulated with viral peptide pools, and TCR sequencing was then used to find antigen-specific CD4+ T cell clonotypes based on their expansion. After about 10 days of culture, CD4+ T cells were isolated with the EasySep CD4+ T cell isolation kit. Healthy vaccine recipients had no prior SARS-CoV-2 infection, confirmed by negative nucleocapsid antibodies before and after vaccination. A few million PBMC per well were cultured with roughly 10 ug/ml peptides in IMDM containing 5% human AB serum, around 9.7 IU/ml IL-2 and gentamicin. On days 3 and 7, half of the culture medium was replaced with fresh IL-2-containing medium. Unless noted otherwise, every peptide stimulation condition was cultured in triplicate wells. PBMC were separated from whole blood using Ficoll-Paque Plus gradient centrifugation and were then either cryopreserved at -140C or used fresh. The spike proteins of SARS-CoV-2 and of the common cold coronaviruses HCoV-NL63, HCoV-OC43 and HCoV-229E were spanned by overlapping peptide pools. Genomic DNA was extracted from cultured CD4+ T cells with the QIAamp micro DNA kit.

Turning to this clone: Its cognate antigen has yet to be identified. No much larger clone exists at a distance of one base, and base qualities are not known.

The source is a human donor who received a COVID-19 vaccine. The source was CD4+ T cells from PBMCs cultured with HCoV-229E spike peptides, collected before COVID-19 vaccination. Per the publication, the cell subset or site label means: HCoV-229E spike overlapping peptide pool stimulation. Here the chain combines TRBV2 and TRBJ2-2, with the D gene too uncertain to name. This receptor carries the CDR3 CASSSLTPPGELFF. The DNA is as follows: TGTGCCAGCAGCTCCTTAACTCCCCCCGGGGAGCTGTTTTTT.